The sequence of this T cell receptor (beta chain) was determined in a study of T cell changes during pregnancy in multiple sclerosis. The CDR3 length is 13 residues. Germline V CDR1 and CDR2: MNHEY, SMNVEV (reference sequence). V gave up 5 bases and J gave up 5 bases, with 12 bases separating them. Clones were read by immunoSEQ multiplex PCR, and TCRdb kept only the in-frame ones, dropping some. This sample has 75,000 to 90,000 clones, with around 94% found just once. The chain combines TRBV27 with TRBJ1-1, with a possible D match to TRBD1 (6 bases). The sequence derives from a female donor with multiple sclerosis, enrolled in a pregnancy study. The specimen was CD4+ T cells from peripheral blood mononuclear cells, collected before pregnancy. In nucleotides, the CDR3 is TGTGCCAGCAGTCAGTACAGGGAGACTGAAGCTTTCTTT. Protein sequence: CASSQYRETEAFF.